This TCR beta chain was sequenced in a study of blood T cell repertoires in COVID-19. Whole-study context: Donors in the United States, Italy and Spain gave samples during acute or convalescent COVID-19.

The V gene's germline CDR1 is KGHSH and CDR2 LQKENI. The germline V and J ends were trimmed by 5 bases and 2 bases, with 12 bases remaining between them. This CDR3 contains 14 residues. The table came from immunoSEQ multiplex PCR; TCRdb's copy has only in-frame clones and leaves some out. The top ten hold over 3.5% of the sample, which has approximately 300,000 clones, 85% to 90% seen once. Sequencing was performed on peripheral blood. This TCR was sampled from a woman aged 40 to 50 with acute or convalescent COVID-19. This chain connects TRBV18 to TRBJ1-1, with a possible D match to TRBD1 (5 bases). The CDR3 sequence: CASSGADANTEAFF. The CDR3 coding sequence is TGTGCCAGCTCAGGGGCGGATGCTAACACTGAAGCTTTCTTT.